This TCR beta chain was sequenced in a study of T-cell memory formation after mild COVID-19 (dated by TCRdb to about 2021). A note on the overall study: TCR sequence clusters from the two donors were largely donor specific. In a couple of donors, T-cell clones that expanded and contracted after mild COVID-19 were tracked by sequencing TCRalpha and TCRbeta repertoires over time. Two young, previously healthy adult volunteers made up the cohort, one male and one female.

What the work shows at the level of the full study, not this receptor alone: Contracting CD4+ clones were located mainly in the CM and EM memory subsets, whereas CD8+ clones were found to be enriched in EMRA. The study included only a couple of mild cases, and larger cohorts that include severe cases with pre-infection samples were judged to be necessary. Clones contracting from day 15 to 85 had balanced CD4/CD8 phenotypes, while a second wave expanding from day 15 to 37 was biased towards CD4+. SARS-CoV-2 specificity was not confirmed for the second-wave clones peaking on day 37. Some responding clones were detected in pre-infection memory, which suggested that pre-existing cross-reactive memory T cells had joined the SARS-CoV-2 response.

Ends trimmed: V by 7 bases, J by 3 bases; bases unmatched to a gene: 3. Including the terminal cysteine and phenylalanine, the CDR3 comprises 14 residues. This entry keeps only the CDR3 DNA: 42 bases, framed from base 1. Sequences MGHDK (CDR1) and SYGVNS (CDR2) are obtained from the germline V gene. TCRdb names Illumina NovaSeq 6000 as the instrument used. cDNA libraries for TCRalpha and TCRbeta were prepared by 5'RACE using constant-segment primers, with sample barcodes and unique molecular identifiers added. Trizol reagent was used to extract RNA from every sample. Libraries were amplified in two PCR steps, with a second sample barcode and Illumina TruSeq adapters added in the second step. The libraries were sequenced on an Illumina NovaSeq using 2 x 150 bp paired-end reads. As for the authors' bioinformatics: The reads were demultiplexed and collapsed into UMI-guided consensus sequences using migec v1.2.7. Using mixcr v2.1.11, the UMI consensuses were aligned to TRA and TRB V and J templates and assembled into clonotypes. A clonotype was counted as expanded or contracted only if both edgeR and NoisET called the change significant, with noise models trained on biological replicates. For edgeR calls, a false discovery rate-adjusted p below 0.01 and a log2 fold-change threshold of 1 were applied. As an exploratory analysis of dynamics, PCA with hierarchical clustering was applied to max-normalized trajectories of the 1000 most abundant clonotypes. Each responding clone was given a CD4 or CD8 phenotype based on the CD4+ and CD8+ repertoires, which had been sequenced separately. TCRdb ran its own pipeline on the public reads, namely fastp trimming at Q25 and MiXCR clone calling, and kept in-frame beta chains. When rows share a CDR3 protein, they turn into one entry using the most common DNA and genes. TCRdb's processing, not the authors' own work, is the source of the V and J calls. The sample table holds 140,000 or so distinct CDR3 sequences, of which roughly 19% were seen once. The ten top clones hold around 2.5% of the sample.

This clonotype came up a few times. Its recognized antigen is unknown. Within one base of it there is no much larger clone, and no base qualities were kept. Ficoll-Paque density gradient centrifugation was the method used to isolate PBMCs. The V and J segments used are TRBV25-1 and TRBJ2-6; 7 central bases correspond to TRBD2. The sample consisted of PBMCs or a T cell subset sorted from them (not recorded which). This TCR derives from an adult woman who had mild COVID-19 (a few samples of this study predate the infection). The sample titles of this study are shuffled in the database, so cell type and time point are left out; the donor was told from shared clones. The sequenced DNA is TGTGCCAGCATGATAGCGGGTGGGGCCAACGTCCTGACTTTC. It translates as CASMIAGGANVLTF.